This T cell receptor (beta chain) appears in the sequencing data of a study of cytomegalovirus exposure and HLA in healthy donors. This CDR3 spans 12 amino acids. Germline V gene data show CDR1 as SGHTS and CDR2 as YDEGEE. Between the trimmed V and J ends, which lost 0 bases and 6 bases, there was a span of 7 bases. PCR was performed using 60 Vbeta and 13 Jbeta primers. The table came from immunoSEQ multiplex PCR; TCRdb's copy has only in-frame clones and leaves some out. The sample spans some 130,000 clones; the ten largest clones claim over 1.5%. Study conclusions and caveats: In a later analysis, HLA-associated TCR beta chains were more clonally expanded than equally common others. Earlier analysis looked at TCR beta V segments, and most were productive about 90% or about 30% of the time.

A note on this clone: Its antigen is undetermined.

Input material: PBMCs. This sequence joins TRBV5-8 and TRBJ2-7; D is ambiguous. This clonotype originated in a man between 18 and 29 years old in good health and CMV-seronegative. The CDR3 loop is CASSLAPVEQYF. The CDR3 coding sequence is TGTGCCAGCAGCTTGGCACCGGTCGAGCAGTACTTC.